This is a list of T cell receptor beta chains from one sample in a study of blood T cell repertoires in COVID-19. TCRdb's table, derived via immunoSEQ multiplex PCR, lists solely in-frame clones and lacks some. The repertoire holds some 250,000 clones, with about 89% as singletons. Sample: PBMCs or T cells enriched from blood (not recorded which). All receptors come from a man aged 40-49 years who had recovered from COVID-19. The CDR3 runs from the conserved cysteine through the conserved F or W. The order of the fields is D gene, clone size, V gene, J gene, CDR3 DNA, CDR3 protein. The D gene is left open where the match is weak. Size tells how often a clone was seen (once, few, many) or the class of an expanded clone, and some rows leave it out.

TRBD2	NA	TRBV7-2	TRBJ2-7	TGTGCCAGCAGCTTAGTTCTAGCGGGCACCGCCTACGAGCAGTACTTC	CASSLVLAGTAYEQYF
TRBD2	NA	TRBV7-6	TRBJ2-7	TGTGCCAGCAGCCCATGCACTAGCGGGAGTTGTGAGCAGTACTTC	CASSPCTSGSCEQYF
NA	NA	TRBV11-2	TRBJ1-5	TGTGCCAGCAGCCTCAGGGGAGGCAATCAGCCCCAGCATTTT	CASSLRGGNQPQHF
NA	NA	TRBV5-1	TRBJ1-5	TGCGCCAGCAGCTTGGGGGTACGGGGTACGGGTCAGCCCCAGCATTTT	CASSLGVRGTGQPQHF
NA	NA	TRBV3-1/TRBV3-2	TRBJ1-1	TGTGCCAGCAGCCAAGATCCGGACACTTACACTGAAGCTTTCTTT	CASSQDPDTYTEAFF
NA	many	TRBV15	TRBJ1-5	TGTGCCACCAGCAGAGTGCCCTCCGGGCCCCAGCATTTT	CATSRVPSGPQHF
TRBD2	NA	TRBV7-2	TRBJ2-3	TGTGCCAGCAGCTTGGGACTAGGCACAGATACGCAGTATTTT	CASSLGLGTDTQYF
NA	NA	TRBV4-2	TRBJ1-1	TGTGCCAGCAGCCAAGACCATGGTACAGGGCGGGTCGACGAAGCTTTCTTT	CASSQDHGTGRVDEAFF
NA	few	TRBV19	TRBJ2-1	TGTGCCAGTAGTATACAGGGAGGGGGTCACAATGAGCAGTTCTTC	CASSIQGGGHNEQFF
TRBD2	NA	TRBV19	TRBJ2-1	TGTGCAGCAGGACTAGCGGGACCTTACAATGAGCAGTTCTTC	CAAGLAGPYNEQFF
NA	NA	TRBV28	TRBJ1-5	TGTGCCAGCGCAGGGGCAGACTATTATAGCAATCAGCCCCAGCATTTT	CASAGADYYSNQPQHF
NA	NA	TRBV29-1	TRBJ2-7	TGCAGCGTTGAAACGGGGGACGAGCAGTACTTC	CSVETGDEQYF
TRBD1	NA	TRBV7-9	TRBJ1-2	TGTGCCAGCAGCTTATCCGGGACAGGGAGGTATCGCTATGGCTACACCTTC	CASSLSGTGRYRYGYTF
NA	NA	TRBV10-3	TRBJ2-3	TGTGCCATCAAAGGGGGTAGCGGGTCTCTCACAGATACGCAGTATTTT	CAIKGGSGSLTDTQYF
TRBD1	NA	TRBV2	TRBJ1-5	TGTGCCAGCACCCGGACAGGGGTTCGGCAGCCCCAGCATTTT	CASTRTGVRQPQHF
NA	NA	TRBV7-3	TRBJ1-1	TGTGCCAGCAGCTTATACCCCCAGGGTCAAGGCACTGAAGCTTTCTTT	CASSLYPQGQGTEAFF
NA	NA	TRBV10-1	TRBJ2-7	TGCGCCAGCCAGGACAGATCCTACGAGCAGTACTTC	CASQDRSYEQYF
TRBD1	NA	TRBV5-1	TRBJ1-5	TGCGCCAGCAGCTTACAGGGGAATCAGCCCCAGCATTTT	CASSLQGNQPQHF
TRBD1	NA	TRBV14	TRBJ1-2	TGTGCCAGCAGCCCTTGGACAGGCCCTATCGGTGGCTACACCTTC	CASSPWTGPIGGYTF
NA	NA	TRBV7-2	TRBJ2-2	TGTGCCAGCAGCCTGAAGCTAGCGCCGAACACCGGGGAGCTGTTTTTT	CASSLKLAPNTGELFF
NA	NA	TRBV28	TRBJ1-5	TGTGCCAGCAGGAACAGGGCTAGCAATCAGCCCCAGCATTTT	CASRNRASNQPQHF
NA	NA	TRBV7-2	TRBJ1-5	TGTGCCAGCAGCCCCCAGACACTTAGCAATCAGCCCCAGCATTTT	CASSPQTLSNQPQHF
NA	NA	TRBV11-1	TRBJ2-5	TGTGCCAGCAGCTTGACAGGAAATCAAGAGACCCAGTACTTC	CASSLTGNQETQYF
NA	few	TRBV18	TRBJ1-2	TGTGCCAGCTCACCAAGACAGACTGGAGGCTACACCTTC	CASSPRQTGGYTF
NA	NA	TRBV29-1	TRBJ1-1	TGCAGCGTTGTGCGGGGGCTATCCGCGACTGAAGCTTTCTTT	CSVVRGLSATEAFF
TRBD1	NA	TRBV10-3	TRBJ1-5	TGTGCCATCGGGGGGGACAGGGATGACTATAGCAATCAGCCCCAGCATTTT	CAIGGDRDDYSNQPQHF
NA	once	TRBV6-5	TRBJ2-1	TGTGCCAGCAGTTACTCAGGCGGTGGAGGGGAGCAGTTCTTC	CASSYSGGGGEQFF
NA	NA	TRBV25-1	TRBJ2-2	TGTGCCAGCAGTGAATCTCCTTTAGGACAGACCGGGGAGCTGTTTTTT	CASSESPLGQTGELFF
NA	NA	TRBV7-6	TRBJ1-1	TGTGCCAGCAGCCCTCCCCTGACAGGGAACACTGAAGCTTTCTTT	CASSPPLTGNTEAFF
TRBD1	once	TRBV4-1	TRBJ1-5	TGCGCCAGCAGCCAGGGACAGGGTCAGCCCCAGCATTTT	CASSQGQGQPQHF
TRBD2	NA	TRBV6-5	TRBJ2-3	TGTGCCAGCAGTAGCGGGGGAAGCACAGATACGCAGTATTTT	CASSSGGSTDTQYF
TRBD2	NA	TRBV6-5	TRBJ2-7	TGTGCCAGCAGCACGGGAGGGGCCTACGAGCAGTACTTC	CASSTGGAYEQYF
NA	NA	TRBV7-3	TRBJ1-1	TGTGCCAGCAATCCTACGGGGGGCGGCACTGAAGCTTTCTTT	CASNPTGGGTEAFF
NA	NA	TRBV9	TRBJ2-7	TGTGCCAGCAGCCCTCAGATGGGTAGCCATAACGAGCAGTACTTC	CASSPQMGSHNEQYF
TRBD2	NA	TRBV5-8	TRBJ2-1	TGTGCCAGTGGACCGGGACTAGCGGGAGGGGGCTCCTACAATGAGCAGTTCTTC	CASGPGLAGGGSYNEQFF
TRBD2	NA	TRBV7-2	TRBJ2-1	TGTGCCAGCAGCACAGGGACTAGCGGGATACGTGGGGAGCAGTTCTTC	CASSTGTSGIRGEQFF
TRBD1	NA	TRBV7-9	TRBJ1-2	TGTGCCAGCAGCGGACAGGGGGACCGGTATGGCTACACCTTC	CASSGQGDRYGYTF
NA	NA	TRBV28	TRBJ1-3	TGTGCCAGCAGTTTGACAGGCGCTGGAAACACCATATATTTT	CASSLTGAGNTIYF
NA	NA	TRBV5-5	TRBJ1-6	TGTGCCAGCAGCTTGTGGGAGGGGTGGTCACCCCTCCACTTT	CASSLWEGWSPLHF
NA	once	TRBV3-1/TRBV3-2	TRBJ1-1	TGTGCCAGCAGCCAAGATCGTGGGGGGGCCGGGTCCGCTGAAGCTTTCTTT	CASSQDRGGAGSAEAFF
NA	NA	TRBV7-9	TRBJ2-1	TGTGCCAGCAGCCCTAGGGGGCTAGCGGGCTCCTACAATGAGCAGTTCTTC	CASSPRGLAGSYNEQFF
NA	NA	TRBV5-4	TRBJ1-2	TGTGCCAGCACCCCGGCTCCGGACATCCCTAACTATGGCTACACCTTC	CASTPAPDIPNYGYTF
TRBD1	once	TRBV24-1	TRBJ2-3	TGTGCCACCAGTGTAGGACAGGGGTTAGCAGATACGCAGTATTTT	CATSVGQGLADTQYF
NA	NA	TRBV6-5	TRBJ2-1	TGTGCCAGCAGTATGAGCTCCTACAATGAGCAGTTCTTC	CASSMSSYNEQFF
TRBD1	NA	TRBV2	TRBJ1-6	TGTGCCAGCAGCCCTAGACAGGGGAGCTCCTATAATTCACCCCTCCACTTT	CASSPRQGSSYNSPLHF
NA	NA	TRBV28	TRBJ2-3	TGTGCCAGCAGTTTAAGGGGATCGACAGATACGCAGTATTTT	CASSLRGSTDTQYF
NA	NA	TRBV6-2/TRBV6-3	TRBJ2-5	TGTGCCAGCAGTTACTCTACGTATCGGGGAGAGACCCAGTACTTC	CASSYSTYRGETQYF
NA	NA	TRBV29-1	TRBJ2-2	TGCAGCGTTGACAGGGGTGGCACCGGGGAGCTGTTTTTT	CSVDRGGTGELFF